One sample yielded the 24 T cell receptor beta chains listed below, sequenced in a study of blood T cell repertoires in COVID-19. Here immunoSEQ multiplex PCR was the method, and the copy in TCRdb shows in-frame clones only, minus some. The sample lists a few hundred thousand clones, more than 85% occurring once. The sample consisted of peripheral blood. These receptors all stem from a person aged 18 to 30 with COVID-19, enrolled during active disease.

V gene TRBV11-2 combines with J gene TRBJ2-5, with TRBD1 identical over 8 bases. This CDR3 comprises 16 residues. J gave up 1 base and V 4 bases, and 8 bases lay outside the gene matches. Germline V CDR1 and CDR2: SGHAT, FQNNGV. The CDR3 sequence is CASSYGQGYFQETQYF. The CDR3 coding sequence is TGTGCCAGCAGCTATGGACAGGGCTACTTCCAAGAGACCCAGTACTTC.

Concerning this clone itself: Other DNA variants within this sample encode the same CDR3. The J gene is TRBJ1-6, the V gene TRBV11-2; 9 positions agree with TRBD1. Germline CDR1 is SGHAT and CDR2 is FQNNGV. This CDR3 comprises 14 residues. V lost 4 bases to trimming and J lost 6 bases; unmatched junction nucleotides: 1. The CDR3 DNA is TGTGCCAGCAGCTCGGGACAGGGTAATTCACCCCTCCACTTT. Its translation: CASSSGQGNSPLHF.

This clone came up once. V and J are TRBV27 and TRBJ2-2; no clear D. The CDR3 is 14 amino acids. Germline loops: CDR1 MNHEY, CDR2 SMNVEV (reference sequence). Deletions cut 5 bases from V and 4 bases from J, with 11 bases between. The CDR3: CASSPGLVTGELFF. DNA of the CDR3: TGTGCCAGCAGTCCGGGTTTGGTCACCGGGGAGCTGTTTTTT.

The V and J genes are TRBV6-1 and TRBJ2-3, with 8 bases lining up with TRBD2. This CDR3 contains 14 residues. The V gene's germline CDR1 is MNHNS and CDR2 SASEGT. V trimming: 2 bases; J trimming: 4 bases; junction bases outside the gene matches: 2. The CDR3 DNA is TGTGCCAGCAGTGAACTAGCGGGTCCAGATACGCAGTATTTT. It codes for CASSELAGPDTQYF.

V and J are TRBV7-9 and TRBJ1-1, with D possibly being TRBD1 (5 bases). The CDR3 covers 13 residues. Per the germline V gene, CDR1 is SEHNR and CDR2 is FQNEAQ (reference sequence). V lost 5 bases and J 3 bases, leaving 10 bases between the germline ends. The CDR3, as DNA: TGTGCCAGCAGCGGGGTGGGGCACACTGAAGCTTTCTTT. Its translation is CASSGVGHTEAFF.

V is TRBV28 and J is TRBJ1-5, with unresolved D. Germline CDR1 is MDHEN and CDR2 is SYDVKM. With 0 bases removed from V and 4 bases from J, the gap between germline ends came to 19 bases. CDR3 length: 18 amino acids. CDR3 sequence: CASSLWGVGPKKNQPQHF. CDR3 nucleotide sequence: TGTGCCAGCAGTTTATGGGGAGTGGGTCCCAAGAAAAATCAGCCCCAGCATTTT.

In nucleotides, the CDR3 is TGTGCCAGCAGGTCCACAGGGGGCCATAGCAATCAGCCCCAGCATTTT. It specifies CASRSTGGHSNQPQHF. This chain uses TRBV27 with TRBJ1-5; TRBD1 matches 9 bases. This CDR3 comprises 16 residues. J gave up 0 bases and V 6 bases, and 6 bases lay outside the gene matches. The germline V gene has CDR1 MNHEY and CDR2 SMNVEV (reference sequence).

The V call is TRBV19, the J call TRBJ1-5; the D is unclear. The V end was cut by 3 bases, the J end by 6 bases, with 9 bases between. The CDR3 extends over 13 amino acids. Germline CDR1 is LNHDA and CDR2 is SQIVND (reference sequence). CDR3 in amino acids: CASSIELTQPQHF. In DNA form, the CDR3 reads TGTGCCAGTAGTATTGAACTAACTCAGCCCCAGCATTTT.

The V gene is TRBV28, the J gene TRBJ2-5, with D possibly matching TRBD2 (5 bases). CDR1 MDHEN and CDR2 SYDVKM come from the germline V gene. Trimming shortened V by 5 bases and J by 5 bases, and 15 bases separated the two germline ends. There are 14 residues in the CDR3. The CDR3 coding sequence is TGTGCCAGCAGTCCCCAAAGAGGGTGGGAGACCCAGTACTTC. This encodes CASSPQRGWETQYF.

This clone showed up just once. The chain is built from TRBV27 and TRBJ2-7; D uncertain. The CDR3 sequence is 14 residues long. V was pared by 4 bases and J by 5 bases, with 15 bases between. Germline V lookup: CDR1 MNHEY, CDR2 SMNVEV (reference sequence). In DNA, the CDR3 is TGTGCCAGCAGTTGGTCAGACTCAGTGGACGAGCAGTACTTC. This encodes CASSWSDSVDEQYF.

Note on this clone: Germline is not matched at one junction end, which may reflect a read error. This chain uses TRBV19 with TRBJ2-1; tentative D call: TRBD2 (5 bases). Germline loops: CDR1 LNHDA, CDR2 SQIVND (reference sequence). This CDR3 has 14 amino acids. CDR3: CASSIAPGGLASLF. The CDR3 DNA reads as TGTGCCAGTAGTATAGCCCCAGGTGGCCTAGCCTCCCTCTTC.

This clone appeared a single time. The CDR3 protein is CASSIWGRRSSGNTIYF. The DNA for the CDR3 is TGTGCCAGTAGTATCTGGGGCAGAAGATCCTCTGGAAACACCATATATTTT. V and J are TRBV19 and TRBJ1-3, with a tentative D call TRBD1 (5 bases). The CDR3 length is 17 residues. Germline V gene sequence: CDR1 LNHDA, CDR2 SQIVND (reference sequence). V shed 3 bases and J shed 0 bases, with 15 bases lying between them.

The gene calls are TRBV5-6 and TRBJ1-1; D is unresolved. The CDR3 sequence is 14 residues long. Trimming shortened V by 0 bases and J by 0 bases, and 6 bases separated the two germline ends. Germline V gives CDR1 SGHDT, CDR2 YYEEEE. Written as DNA, the CDR3 is TGTGCCAGCAGCTTGGGAGGGATGAACACTGAAGCTTTCTTT. The encoded protein is CASSLGGMNTEAFF.

This clone was observed once. The chain uses TRBV4-2 and TRBJ2-1; 9 bases line up with TRBD1. Looked up from germline, CDR1 is LGHNA and CDR2 is YNFKEQ. V shed 7 bases and J 6 bases; nucleotides not matched to a gene: 10. CDR3 size: 15 residues. The CDR3 here is CASTKGDRDSNEQFF. The CDR3 bases are TGTGCCAGCACAAAGGGGGACAGGGACAGCAATGAGCAGTTCTTC.

The V call is TRBV27, the J call TRBJ2-7; D is undetermined. Germline lookup yields CDR1 MNHEY and CDR2 SMNVEV (reference sequence). Trimming removed 1 base at V and 2 bases at J, with 6 bases between. The CDR3 consists of 13 residues. In DNA form, the CDR3 reads TGTGCCAGCAGTTTATTTCCAGCCTACGAGCAGTACTTC. This encodes CASSLFPAYEQYF.

The chain couples TRBV21-1 to TRBJ2-2; TRBD2, the D gene given by the table, was not confirmed from the DNA. TRBV21-1 is described as a pseudogene. The CDR3 contains 15 residues. The CDR3 DNA sequence: TGTGCCAGCAGCAAAGGGACTATGCACACCGGGGAGCTGTTTTTT. Protein product: CASSKGTMHTGELFF.

CDR3 DNA: TGCAGCGTTGGACTGTCTCCCGGGGAGCTGTTTTTT. This sequence encodes CSVGLSPGELFF. V gene TRBV29-1 combines with J gene TRBJ2-2; D uncertain. The germline gives CDR1 SQVTM, CDR2 ANQGSEA. The CDR3 sequence is 12 residues long. Trimming removed 4 bases from V and 6 bases from J, with 9 bases in between.

The chain has TRBV19 and TRBJ2-1; possibly TRBD2 for D (5 bases). Between the trimmed V and J ends, which lost 5 bases and 3 bases, there was a span of 14 bases. CDR1 is LNHDA and CDR2 is SQIVND in the germline V gene (reference sequence). The CDR3 sequence is 15 residues long. The CDR3 is CASSLGLAGYNEQFF. The CDR3 bases are TGTGCCAGTAGTTTGGGCCTAGCAGGCTACAATGAGCAGTTCTTC.

The chain employs TRBV7-2 and TRBJ1-4; no firm D call. Germline V gene sequence: CDR1 SGHTA, CDR2 FQGNSA. CDR3 size: 15 residues. Trimming took off 2 bases at V and 0 bases at J, with 7 bases between the two ends. CDR3 DNA: TGTGCCAGCAGCTTATCGAGTGCAACTAATGAAAAACTGTTTTTT. This gives the protein CASSLSSATNEKLFF.

This clone was observed a single time. V and J are TRBV2 and TRBJ2-7, with 7 bases matching TRBD2. The CDR3 runs to 16 residues. After removal of 3 bases from V and 2 bases from J, the junction contained 10 bases not matched to a gene. The germline V gene has CDR1 SNHLY and CDR2 FYNNEI. In DNA, the CDR3 is TGTGCCAGCAGTGATGTGGCGGGAGTCTTAGCCTACGAGCAGTACTTC. Amino acids: CASSDVAGVLAYEQYF.

The V gene is TRBV24-1, the J gene TRBJ2-5; 8 nucleotides align to TRBD1. The CDR3 covers 15 residues. CDR1 and CDR2 (germline): KGHDR, SFDVKD. The junction had 5 bases not matched to a gene; V was cut back by 6 bases and J by 0 bases. The CDR3 nucleotides read TGTGCCACCAGTCGCCGGGACAGGTACCAAGAGACCCAGTACTTC. Translation: CATSRRDRYQETQYF.

Worth noting for this clone: Within the sample, other DNA sequences also encode this same CDR3. This sequence joins TRBV5-1 and TRBJ2-7, with 7 bases that match TRBD2. Germline-derived CDR1 and CDR2 are SGHRS and YFSETQ. The length of the CDR3 is 15 residues. V lost 5 bases and J lost 1; bases outside the gene matches: 9. CDR3 DNA: TGCGCCAGCAGTTGGGGCGGGAGTGCTTCCTACGAGCAGTACTTC. Protein sequence: CASSWGGSASYEQYF.

Only one count was recorded for this clone. The junction differs from germline at one of its ends, possibly a read error. The CDR3 DNA follows: TGTGCCAGCAGCTCGACGTCGGGGAGTTGGTCTCAAATTTTT. This gives the protein CASSSTSGSWSQIF. The genes are TRBV7-9 and TRBJ1-4, with D hard to call. Germline loops: CDR1 SEHNR, CDR2 FQNEAQ (reference sequence). The CDR3 covers 14 residues.

This clone was detected once. This sequence joins TRBV7-8 and TRBJ2-7, with 7 bases aligning to TRBD2. The CDR3 runs 15 residues. CDR1 and CDR2 from the germline V gene are SGHVS and FQNEAQ. V lost 1 base and J lost 5; bases outside the gene matches: 8. For the CDR3, the DNA is TGTGCCAGCAGCTTAGGTGAAGGGGAGGGGAACGAGCAGTACTTC. Translated: CASSLGEGEGNEQYF. Supplemented by reference TRBV7-8 and TRBJ2-7, the full variable domain reads GAGVSQSPRYKVAKRGQDVALRCDPISGHVSLFWYQQALGQGPEFLTYFQNEAQLDKSGLPSDRFFAERPEGSVSTLKIQRTQQEDSAVYLCASSLGEGEGNEQYFGPGTRLTVT.